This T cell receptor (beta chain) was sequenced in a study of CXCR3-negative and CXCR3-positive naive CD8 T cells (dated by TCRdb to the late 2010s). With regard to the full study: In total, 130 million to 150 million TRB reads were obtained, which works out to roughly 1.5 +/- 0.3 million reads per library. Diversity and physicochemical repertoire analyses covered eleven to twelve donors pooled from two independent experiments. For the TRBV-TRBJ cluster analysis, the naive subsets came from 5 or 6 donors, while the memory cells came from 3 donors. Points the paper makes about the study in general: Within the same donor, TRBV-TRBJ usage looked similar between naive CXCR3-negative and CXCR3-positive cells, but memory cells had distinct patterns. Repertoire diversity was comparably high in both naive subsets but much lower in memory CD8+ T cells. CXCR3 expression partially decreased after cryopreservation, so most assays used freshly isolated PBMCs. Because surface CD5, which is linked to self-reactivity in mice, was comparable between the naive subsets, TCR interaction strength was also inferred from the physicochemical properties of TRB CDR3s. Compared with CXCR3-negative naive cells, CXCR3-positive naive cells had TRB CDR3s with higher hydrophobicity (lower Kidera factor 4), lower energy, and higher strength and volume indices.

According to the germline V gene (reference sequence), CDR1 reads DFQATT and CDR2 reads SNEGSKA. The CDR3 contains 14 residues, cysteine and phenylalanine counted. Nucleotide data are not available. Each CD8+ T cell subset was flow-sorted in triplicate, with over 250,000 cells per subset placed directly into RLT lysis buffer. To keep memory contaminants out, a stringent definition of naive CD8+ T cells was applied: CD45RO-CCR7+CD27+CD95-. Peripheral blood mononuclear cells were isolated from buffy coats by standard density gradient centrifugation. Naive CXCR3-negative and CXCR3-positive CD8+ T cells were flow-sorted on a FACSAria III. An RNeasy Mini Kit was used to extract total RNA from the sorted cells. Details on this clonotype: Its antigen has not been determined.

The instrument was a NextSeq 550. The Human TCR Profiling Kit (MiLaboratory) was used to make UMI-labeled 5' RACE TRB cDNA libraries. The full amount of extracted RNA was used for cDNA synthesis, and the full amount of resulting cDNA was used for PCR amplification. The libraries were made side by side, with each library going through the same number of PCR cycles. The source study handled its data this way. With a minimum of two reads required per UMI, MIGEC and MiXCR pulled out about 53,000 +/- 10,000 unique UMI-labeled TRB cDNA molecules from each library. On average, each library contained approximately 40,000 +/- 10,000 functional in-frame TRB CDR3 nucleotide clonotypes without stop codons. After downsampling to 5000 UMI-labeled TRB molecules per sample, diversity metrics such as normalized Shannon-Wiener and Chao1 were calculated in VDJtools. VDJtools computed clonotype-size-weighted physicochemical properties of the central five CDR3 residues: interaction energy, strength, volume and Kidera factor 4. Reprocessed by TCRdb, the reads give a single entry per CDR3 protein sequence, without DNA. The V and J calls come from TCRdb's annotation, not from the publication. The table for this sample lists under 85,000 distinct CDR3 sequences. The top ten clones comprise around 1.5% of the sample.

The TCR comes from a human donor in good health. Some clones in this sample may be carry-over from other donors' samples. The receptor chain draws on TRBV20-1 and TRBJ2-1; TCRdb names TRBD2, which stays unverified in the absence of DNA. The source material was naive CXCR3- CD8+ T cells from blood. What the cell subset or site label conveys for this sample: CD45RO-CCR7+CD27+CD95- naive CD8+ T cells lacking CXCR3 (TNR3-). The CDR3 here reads CSATLAGPYNEQFF.